This T cell receptor beta chain was sequenced during a study of neoadjuvant anti-PD-1 for oral cavity cancer. Study information: Patients without progression received a fourth nivolumab dose around day 43, then surgical resection on days 50-56.

Germline trimming cut 2 bases from V and 4 bases from J; bases unmatched to any gene: 7. This CDR3 is built from 15 residues. CDR1 is MNHEY, CDR2 SMNVEV, per germline (reference sequence). Profiled with immunoSEQ multiplex PCR; TCRdb holds only in-frame clones, not every one. The sample shows roughly 14,000 clones, 71% of them seen only once. This sample's time point: after neoadjuvant nivolumab, at surgical resection. Analysis of PBMCs was direct, with no culture step. This sequence was found in a person between 40 and 85 years old with oral cavity squamous cell carcinoma. Specimen: PBMCs, collected after nivolumab (anti-PD-1) treatment. V gene TRBV27 combines with J gene TRBJ1-1; TRBD1 agrees at 7 bases. Written as DNA, the CDR3 is TGTGCCAGCAGTTTAGTCCCGCGACAGGGCACTGAAGCTTTCTTT. Its translation is CASSLVPRQGTEAFF.